Listed below are T cell receptor beta chains from one sample, sequenced in a study of blood T cell repertoires in COVID-19. Measured with immunoSEQ multiplex PCR; TCRdb has only the in-frame clones, and not every one. The sample consists of 650,000 to 800,000 clones, about nine tenths of them appearing once. The sequencing input was peripheral blood. These receptors were taken from a young woman with acute or convalescent COVID-19. Both conserved end residues are part of each CDR3. A D gene is named only where the DNA matches it firmly. The listing skips clone size in some rows; elsewhere it reads once, few, many or a size class.

d_gene	j_gene	abundance	v_gene	CDR3aa	CDR3nt
TRBD1	TRBJ1-6	NA	TRBV7-2	CASTQRDRVNSPLHF	TGTGCCAGCACCCAGAGGGACAGGGTAAATTCACCCCTCCACTTT
TRBD1	TRBJ1-5	NA	TRBV19	CASKGGQRAAISNQPQHF	TGTGCCAGCAAGGGGGGACAGCGAGCGGCGATTAGCAATCAGCCCCAGCATTTT
NA	TRBJ1-2	once	TRBV5-1	CASGTPEGYGYTF	TGCGCCAGCGGGACTCCCGAGGGCTATGGCTACACCTTC
NA	TRBJ1-5	NA	TRBV24-1	CATSGVGVNQPQHF	TGTGCCACCAGTGGAGTAGGGGTTAATCAGCCCCAGCATTTT
TRBD1	TRBJ1-4	NA	TRBV6-5	CASSYFGTGGEKLFF	TGTGCCAGCAGTTACTTTGGGACAGGGGGTGAAAAACTGTTTTTT
TRBD1	TRBJ2-7	few	TRBV6-5	CASTGTVPYEQYF	TGTGCCAGCACCGGGACAGTTCCCTACGAGCAGTACTTC
NA	TRBJ1-4	NA	TRBV19	CASSSGCNEKLFF	TGTGCCAGTAGTAGCGGTTGTAATGAAAAACTGTTTTTT
NA	TRBJ1-2	NA	TRBV30	CAWMGRTNYGYTF	TGTGCCTGGATGGGCAGAACTAACTATGGCTACACCTTC
TRBD1	TRBJ2-2	NA	TRBV5-1	CASSSYGTENTGELFF	TGCGCCAGCAGCTCCTACGGGACAGAGAACACCGGGGAGCTGTTTTTT
TRBD1	TRBJ1-3	NA	TRBV11-2	CASSLDMDRGSRNTIYF	TGTGCCAGCAGCTTAGATATGGACAGGGGCAGCCGAAACACCATATATTTT
TRBD2	TRBJ2-2	NA	TRBV4-2	CASSQALAGANTGELFF	TGTGCCAGCAGCCAAGCTCTAGCGGGGGCGAACACCGGGGAGCTGTTTTTT
TRBD2	TRBJ2-1	NA	TRBV9	CASSPRLAGGNEQFF	TGTGCCAGCAGCCCCCGACTAGCGGGGGGTAATGAGCAGTTCTTC
TRBD1	TRBJ1-5	NA	TRBV5-6	CASSGSTGANQPQHF	TGTGCCAGCAGCGGCTCGACAGGGGCCAATCAGCCCCAGCATTTT
NA	TRBJ1-2	NA	TRBV27	CASSLTLTARYTF	TGTGCCAGCAGTTTAACCCTGACAGCCCGCTACACCTTC
NA	TRBJ2-7	few	TRBV2	CARSSDTAYEQYF	TGTGCCAGATCCTCGGACACGGCCTACGAGCAGTACTTC
TRBD1	TRBJ2-7	NA	TRBV6-5	CASDKLGTGVGEQYF	TGTGCCAGCGATAAACTCGGGACAGGGGTTGGCGAGCAGTACTTC
NA	TRBJ1-3	once	TRBV19	CASSPGFGNTIYF	TGTGCCAGTAGTCCGGGGTTCGGAAACACCATATATTTT
TRBD1	TRBJ1-6	NA	TRBV7-9	CASSLVRDRNSPLHF	TGTGCCAGCAGCTTAGTGCGGGACAGAAATTCACCCCTCCACTTT
NA	TRBJ1-1	NA	TRBV29-1	CSVDSPNTEAFF	TGCAGCGTTGATAGCCCCAACACTGAAGCTTTCTTT
NA	TRBJ2-7	NA	TRBV2	CASSEAFNRVSGEQYF	TGTGCCAGCAGTGAAGCGTTCAATCGTGTGTCAGGAGAGCAGTACTTC
NA	TRBJ1-2	NA	TRBV5-1	CATGGRGTDPDLGGYTF	TGCGCCACCGGAGGGAGAGGGACGGACCCCGACCTGGGAGGCTACACCTTC
NA	TRBJ1-1	NA	TRBV7-2	CASTPAWEAFF	TGTGCCAGCACCCCCGCATGGGAGGCTTTCTTT
TRBD1	TRBJ1-2	NA	TRBV7-3	CASSATGGVGYTF	TGTGCCAGCAGCGCTACAGGGGGCGTTGGCTACACCTTC
TRBD1	TRBJ1-2	few	TRBV5-5	CASSSLVGTVRNGGYTF	TGTGCCAGCAGCTCCTTGGTGGGGACAGTGCGTAATGGCGGCTACACCTTC
TRBD1	TRBJ1-3	NA	TRBV19	CASRVTGSSGNTIYF	TGTGCCAGTAGGGTGACAGGGAGCTCTGGAAACACCATATATTTT
NA	TRBJ1-2	NA	TRBV9	CASSVDRGARVYGYTF	TGTGCCAGCAGCGTAGACCGGGGGGCGAGGGTATATGGCTACACCTTC
TRBD1	TRBJ1-2	NA	TRBV28	CASSSWTGGYRDGYTF	TGTGCCAGCAGTTCCTGGACAGGGGGCTATAGGGATGGCTACACCTTC
NA	TRBJ1-6	many	TRBV7-8	CASSFIWEPSNSPLHF	TGTGCCAGCAGCTTTATCTGGGAGCCAAGTAATTCACCCCTCCACTTT
NA	TRBJ1-1	NA	TRBV19	CASSIGSAEAFF	TGTGCCAGTTCGATCGGTTCGGCTGAAGCTTTCTTT
NA	TRBJ2-7	NA	TRBV24-1	CATSDPGLPSEQYF	TGTGCCACCAGTGACCCGGGACTCCCCAGCGAGCAGTACTTC
NA	TRBJ2-3	NA	TRBV15	CATSGWGGQGDTQYF	TGTGCCACCTCCGGGTGGGGGGGCCAGGGAGATACGCAGTATTTT
NA	TRBJ1-1	few	TRBV27	CASSLSWNTEAFF	TGTGCCAGCAGTTTATCCTGGAACACTGAAGCTTTCTTT
NA	TRBJ2-1	NA	TRBV21-1	CASSSQISGEQFF	TGTGCCAGCAGCTCCCAAATCTCCGGTGAGCAGTTCTTC
TRBD2	TRBJ2-1	NA	TRBV3-1/TRBV3-2	CASSQLAGGPRNEQFF	TGTGCCAGCAGCCAACTAGCGGGGGGGCCACGGAATGAGCAGTTCTTC
NA	TRBJ1-2	NA	TRBV29-1	CSVDTHYGGYTF	TGCAGCGTTGACACACACTATGGGGGCTACACCTTC
TRBD1	TRBJ2-6	NA	TRBV5-1	CASSLEAGGASGANVLTF	TGCGCCAGCAGCTTGGAGGCAGGGGGTGCATCTGGGGCCAACGTCCTGACTTTC
TRBD2	TRBJ2-7	NA	TRBV5-1	CASSLDPVPAGGEQYF	TGCGCCAGCAGCTTGGACCCGGTGCCAGCGGGGGGCGAGCAGTACTTC
TRBD1	TRBJ1-1	NA	TRBV4-2	CASSQNHRGLNTEAFF	TGTGCCAGCAGCCAAAATCACAGGGGATTGAACACTGAAGCTTTCTTT
TRBD1	TRBJ1-2	NA	TRBV4-1	CASSQDTGAYGYTF	TGCGCCAGCAGCCAAGACACAGGGGCCTATGGCTACACCTTC
NA	TRBJ2-7	NA	TRBV6-4	CASSDSSRQEQYF	TGTGCCAGCAGTGACTCGTCCCGCCAGGAGCAGTACTTC
NA	TRBJ1-1	NA	TRBV12-3/TRBV12-4	CASSLGQTTEAFF	TGTGCCAGCAGCCTCGGACAGACCACTGAAGCTTTCTTT
NA	TRBJ1-1	NA	TRBV6-5	CASSYSDWGAEAFF	TGTGCCAGCAGTTACTCCGACTGGGGGGCTGAAGCTTTCTTT
NA	TRBJ2-1	NA	TRBV21-1	CASSNCGQNNSYNEQFF	TGTGCCAGCAGCAATTGTGGACAGAATAACTCCTACAATGAGCAGTTCTTC
TRBD1	TRBJ1-5	NA	TRBV4-1	CASSQATGTHQPQHF	TGCGCCAGCAGCCAAGCGACAGGGACCCATCAGCCCCAGCATTTT
NA	TRBJ1-1	NA	TRBV6-1	CASSEVVGRGEAFF	TGTGCCAGCAGTGAAGTTGTGGGTAGAGGTGAAGCTTTCTTT
TRBD1	TRBJ2-1	NA	TRBV13	CASSSWTGYRGEQFF	TGTGCCAGCAGCTCCTGGACAGGGTATCGTGGTGAGCAGTTCTTC
NA	TRBJ1-5	NA	TRBV3-1/TRBV3-2	CASSLGQLNQPQHF	TGTGCCAGCAGCCTCGGACAGCTCAATCAGCCCCAGCATTTT
NA	TRBJ1-2	NA	TRBV9	CASMSTAYGYTF	TGTGCCAGCATGTCGACAGCCTATGGCTACACCTTC